A single sample gave rise to the 10 T cell receptor beta chains below, sequenced in a study of blood T cell repertoires in COVID-19. TCRdb's copy holds only in-frame clones and misses some; the assay was immunoSEQ multiplex PCR. This table holds over 200,000 clones, 85% to 90% found once. Sequenced sample: PBMCs or T cells enriched from blood (not recorded which). These receptors all come from a woman aged 45-65 years in a cohort exposed to, infected with or recovered from COVID-19 (not recorded which).

The V and J genes are TRBV10-3 and TRBJ1-6, with 7 bases lining up with TRBD1. This CDR3 is built from 13 residues. V dropped 7 bases and J dropped 7; count of bases not matched to a gene: 4. Germline CDR1 ENHRY, CDR2 SYGVKD. The CDR3: CAIMRDSNSPLHF. CDR3 in DNA: TGTGCCATCATGCGGGACAGCAATTCACCCCTCCACTTT.

The rearrangement joins TRBV2 to TRBJ1-2, with 7 bases lining up with TRBD1. V dropped 4 bases and J dropped 5; count of bases not matched to a gene: 16. Germline V gives CDR1 SNHLY, CDR2 FYNNEI. This CDR3 contains 17 residues. The CDR3 nucleotides are TGTGCCAGCAGTGGTACGAGGGGGCGCTCAGTAGGATATGGCTACACCTTC. It encodes CASSGTRGRSVGYGYTF.

J is TRBJ1-3 and V is TRBV30; TRBD1 agrees at 7 bases. Germline V CDR1 and CDR2: GTSNPN, SVGIG (reference sequence). The CDR3 extends over 15 amino acids. The V gene end was trimmed by 2 bases and the J gene end by 2 bases; junction bases not matched to a gene: 6. The CDR3 DNA reads TGTGCCTGGAGTCAGACAGGGCTAACTGGAAACACCATATATTTT. Protein sequence: CAWSQTGLTGNTIYF. The entire variable domain, with the rest obtained from reference TRBV30 and TRBJ1-3, is as follows: SQTIHQWPATLVQPVGSPLSLECTVEGTSNPNLYWYRQAAGRGLQLLFYSVGIGQISSEVPQNLSASRPQDRQFILSSKKLLLSDSGFYLCAWSQTGLTGNTIYFGEGSWLTVV.

The gene calls are TRBV7-9 and TRBJ2-7; the match to TRBD1 covers 11 bases. CDR1 and CDR2 from the germline V gene are SEHNR and FQNEAQ (reference sequence). This CDR3 comprises 16 residues. Unmatched junction bases numbered 10, after V lost 6 bases and J lost 3 bases. CDR3 amino acids: CASRMATGTGGYEQYF. For the CDR3, the DNA is TGTGCCAGCAGGATGGCTACCGGGACAGGGGGCTACGAGCAGTACTTC.

The chain couples TRBV5-1 to TRBJ2-3; D remains ambiguous. V shed 5 bases and J shed 4 bases, with 17 bases lying between them. This CDR3 is 15 amino acids long. The V gene's germline CDR1 is SGHRS and CDR2 YFSETQ. The CDR3 DNA reads TGCGCCAGCAGAGTAGCTGGAGTGGCAGCAGATACGCAGTATTTT. It specifies CASRVAGVAADTQYF.

This chain connects TRBV3-1 (or the pseudogene TRBV3-2) to TRBJ2-7; a weak D match, TRBD2 (6 bases). V lost 7 bases and J 5 bases, leaving 15 bases between the germline ends. The CDR3 totals 13 residues. Per germline, CDR1 LGHDT and CDR2 YNNKEL (reference sequence). The CDR3 sequence is CASNWAGFHEQYF. The CDR3 DNA sequence: TGTGCCAGCAATTGGGCGGGGTTCCACGAGCAGTACTTC.

The chain employs TRBV30 and TRBJ1-6; D is uncertain. Trimming took off 3 bases at V and 4 bases at J, with 7 bases between the two ends. Germline assignment: CDR1 GTSNPN and CDR2 SVGIG (reference sequence). CDR3 size: 13 residues. The CDR3 nucleotides read TGTGCCTGGAGACCAGAATATAATTCACCCCTCCACTTT. Translated, it gives CAWRPEYNSPLHF. Supplemented by reference TRBV30 and TRBJ1-6, the full variable domain reads SQTIHQWPATLVQPVGSPLSLECTVEGTSNPNLYWYRQAAGRGLQLLFYSVGIGQISSEVPQNLSASRPQDRQFILSSKKLLLSDSGFYLCAWRPEYNSPLHFGNGTRLTVT.

The chain joins TRBV12-5 to TRBJ1-5; tentative D call: TRBD1 (6 bases). CDR3 length: 19 residues. Trimming cost V 3 bases and J 0 bases, with 21 bases left between them. CDR1 and CDR2 from the germline V gene are LGHNT and FRNRAP. The CDR3 is CASGFSYGGLLYSNQPQHF. CDR3 in DNA: TGTGCTAGTGGTTTCTCCTATGGGGGCCTTCTTTATAGCAATCAGCCCCAGCATTTT.

The chain joins TRBV6-1 to TRBJ1-2; D is undetermined. The CDR3 sequence is 13 residues long. CDR1 MNHNS and CDR2 SASEGT come from the germline V gene. V was trimmed by 0 bases and J by 3 bases, leaving 5 bases between them. The CDR3 protein is CASSEAIYYGYTF. The CDR3, as DNA: TGTGCCAGCAGTGAAGCTATCTACTATGGCTACACCTTC.

The DNA for the CDR3 is TGTGCCAGCAGCAGCGGGGCGGGGAGAGCTTTCTTT. This gives the protein CASSSGAGRAFF. The rearrangement joins TRBV5-4 to TRBJ1-1; tentative D call: TRBD1 (5 bases). The CDR3 totals 12 residues. V was trimmed by 4 bases and J by 10 bases, leaving 14 bases between them. Germline V gene data show CDR1 as SGHNT and CDR2 as YYREEE (reference sequence). Variable domain in full (rest from reference TRBV5-4 and TRBJ1-1): ETGVTQSPTHLIKTRGQQVTLRCSSQSGHNTVSWYQQALGQGPQFIFQYYREEENGRGNFPPRFSGLQFPNYSSELNVNALELDDSALYLCASSSGAGRAFFGQGTRLTVV.